The T cell receptor (beta chain) described here comes from a study of tumor-infiltrating lymphocytes in primary liver carcinoma. Overall study: Each of the samples returned roughly 3.65 to 7.5 million productive TCRbeta reads (a yield similar across tissue types).

As regards this clonotype: Its antigen is unknown. The CDR3 does not close with the conserved phenylalanine or tryptophan, likely indicating a read error.

From around 520 ng of total RNA, TCR beta-specific cDNA was reverse-transcribed using a constant-region primer. ARM-PCR, slightly modified, supplied the TCR beta libraries through three nested multiplex PCR rounds. For 10 cycles apiece, the opening two PCR rounds ran with TRBV1-TRBV30 forward primers and a C-beta reverse primer. TCRdb passed the multiplex PCR reads through MiXCR, listing each CDR3 protein once. The repertoire has some 130,000 distinct CDR3 sequences, approximately 68% of them found once; the top ten carry 8.1%. Without any cell sorting, roughly 17-31 mg of bulk tissue yielded co-extracted RNA and DNA. Surgical resection was the treatment these patients received for primary liver carcinoma. Patients in the cohort were treatment-naive and living with chronic HBV infection. Overall study results and limits: Compared with tumor region pairs, tumor-adjacent and tumor-blood pairs overlapped less.

The CDR3 extends over 15 amino acids. The V gene's germline CDR1 is KGHDR and CDR2 SFDVKD. V shed 5 bases and J 7 bases; nucleotides not matched to a gene: 12. The receptor was isolated from a woman aged 55-69 years with primary liver carcinoma and hepatitis B virus infection. Material: tumor-adjacent normal liver tissue. This sequence joins TRBV24-1 and TRBJ2-5, with 7 bases lining up with TRBD2. The CDR3 spells CATSGLAGDSGTQYS. CDR3 sequence (DNA): TGTGCCACCAGTGGTCTTGCGGGAGACTCAGGGACCCAGTACTCC.